This T cell receptor (beta chain) was identified during a study of early T cells in non-severe SARS-CoV-2 infection. This clonotype has ten or more counts. The CDR3 is made up of 15 amino acids. Trimming at V came to 6 bases and at J to 4 bases, leaving 9 bases not matched to a gene. Germline CDR1 is SEHNR and CDR2 is FQNEAQ (reference sequence). cDNA molecules, individually, were tagged with unique molecular identifiers. One entry per CDR3 protein, called by TCRdb with MiXCR from the 5' RACE reads. The data show around 52,000 distinct CDR3 sequences, about 6.2% seen once. What was sequenced was whole blood. The rearrangement uses TRBV7-9 and TRBJ2-1; TRBD1 matches 7 bases. This clonotype was sampled from an adult who was a healthcare worker with PCR-confirmed SARS-CoV-2 infection or an uninfected control (not recorded which). CDR3 nucleotides: TGTGCCAGCAGGAACGACAGGGAGATATACAATGAGCAGTTCTTC. Its protein is CASRNDREIYNEQFF.